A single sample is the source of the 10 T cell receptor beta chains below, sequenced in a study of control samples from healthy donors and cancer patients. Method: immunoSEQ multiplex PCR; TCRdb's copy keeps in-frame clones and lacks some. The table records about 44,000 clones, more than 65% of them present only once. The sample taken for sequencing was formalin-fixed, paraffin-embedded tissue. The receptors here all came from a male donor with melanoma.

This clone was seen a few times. The CDR3 DNA is TGTGCCGTACAAACCCGGACAGGTTCCTACGAGCAGTACTTC. It is translated as CAVQTRTGSYEQYF. This rearrangement joins TRBV10-3 to TRBJ2-7; 7 nucleotides agree with TRBD1. Germline CDR1 and CDR2: ENHRY and SYGVKD. This CDR3 has 14 amino acids. Losses at the gene ends were 11 bases for V and 1 base for J; bases not matched to a gene: 11.

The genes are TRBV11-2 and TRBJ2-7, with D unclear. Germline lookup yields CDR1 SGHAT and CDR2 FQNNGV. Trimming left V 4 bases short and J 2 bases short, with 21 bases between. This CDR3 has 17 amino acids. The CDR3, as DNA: TGTGCCAGCAGCTCCCCCGGCCGCCGGCTAGAGCCCTACGAGCAGTACTTC. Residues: CASSSPGRRLEPYEQYF.

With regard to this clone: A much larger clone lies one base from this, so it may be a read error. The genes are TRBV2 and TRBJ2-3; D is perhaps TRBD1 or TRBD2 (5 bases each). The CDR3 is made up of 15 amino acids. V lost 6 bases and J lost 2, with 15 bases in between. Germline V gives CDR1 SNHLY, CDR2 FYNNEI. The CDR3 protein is CASSPARDATDTQYF. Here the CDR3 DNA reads TGTGCCAGCAGCCCCGCGAGGGACGCCACAGATACGCAGTATTTT.

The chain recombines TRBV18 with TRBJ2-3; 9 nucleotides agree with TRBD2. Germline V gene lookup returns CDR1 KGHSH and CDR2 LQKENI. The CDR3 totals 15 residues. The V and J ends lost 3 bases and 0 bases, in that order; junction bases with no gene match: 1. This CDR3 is CASSPTSGSTDTQYF. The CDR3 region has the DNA TGTGCCAGCTCACCGACTAGCGGTAGCACAGATACGCAGTATTTT.

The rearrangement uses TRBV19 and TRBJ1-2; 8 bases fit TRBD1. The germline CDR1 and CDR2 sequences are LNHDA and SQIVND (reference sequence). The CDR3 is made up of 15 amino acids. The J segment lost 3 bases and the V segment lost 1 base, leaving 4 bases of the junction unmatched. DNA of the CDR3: TGTGCCAGTAGTATAGTTGACAGGGGAGACTATGGCTACACCTTC. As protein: CASSIVDRGDYGYTF.

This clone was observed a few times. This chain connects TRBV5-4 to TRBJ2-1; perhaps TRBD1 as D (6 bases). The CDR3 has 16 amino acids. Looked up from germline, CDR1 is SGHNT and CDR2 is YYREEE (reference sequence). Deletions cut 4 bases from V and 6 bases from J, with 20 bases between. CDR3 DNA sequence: TGTGCCAGCAGCCAACATAGCCAGGGGCTAGGCAATGAGCAGTTCTTC. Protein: CASSQHSQGLGNEQFF. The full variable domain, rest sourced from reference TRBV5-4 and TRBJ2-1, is ETGVTQSPTHLIKTRGQQVTLRCSSQSGHNTVSWYQQALGQGPQFIFQYYREEENGRGNFPPRFSGLQFPNYSSELNVNALELDDSALYLCASSQHSQGLGNEQFFGPGTRLTVL.

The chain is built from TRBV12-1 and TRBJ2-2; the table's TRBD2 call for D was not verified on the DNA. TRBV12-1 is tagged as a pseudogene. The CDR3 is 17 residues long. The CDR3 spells CASTEPRLAGATGELFF. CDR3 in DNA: TGTGCCAGCACCGAACCTCGACTAGCGGGAGCCACCGGGGAGCTGTTTTTT.

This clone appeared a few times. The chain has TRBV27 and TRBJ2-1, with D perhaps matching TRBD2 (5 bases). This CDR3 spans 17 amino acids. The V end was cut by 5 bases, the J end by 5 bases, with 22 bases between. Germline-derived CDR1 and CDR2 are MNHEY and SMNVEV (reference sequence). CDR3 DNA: TGTGCCAGCAGTGTTCTCGGTGTAAGCGGTCGCGACAATGAGCAGTTCTTC. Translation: CASSVLGVSGRDNEQFF.

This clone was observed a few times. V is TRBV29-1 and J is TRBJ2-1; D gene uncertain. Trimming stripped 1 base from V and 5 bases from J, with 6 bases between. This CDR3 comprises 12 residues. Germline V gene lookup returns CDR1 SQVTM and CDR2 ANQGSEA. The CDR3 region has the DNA TGCAGCGTTGAAGGCCTCAACAATGAGCAGTTCTTC. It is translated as CSVEGLNNEQFF.

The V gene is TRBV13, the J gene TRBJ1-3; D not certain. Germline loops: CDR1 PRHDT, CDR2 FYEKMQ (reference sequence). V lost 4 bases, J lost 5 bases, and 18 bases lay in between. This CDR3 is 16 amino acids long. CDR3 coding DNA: TGTGCCAGCAGCTCGGACGGAGGGCATGTAAGAAACACCATATATTTT. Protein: CASSSDGGHVRNTIYF.